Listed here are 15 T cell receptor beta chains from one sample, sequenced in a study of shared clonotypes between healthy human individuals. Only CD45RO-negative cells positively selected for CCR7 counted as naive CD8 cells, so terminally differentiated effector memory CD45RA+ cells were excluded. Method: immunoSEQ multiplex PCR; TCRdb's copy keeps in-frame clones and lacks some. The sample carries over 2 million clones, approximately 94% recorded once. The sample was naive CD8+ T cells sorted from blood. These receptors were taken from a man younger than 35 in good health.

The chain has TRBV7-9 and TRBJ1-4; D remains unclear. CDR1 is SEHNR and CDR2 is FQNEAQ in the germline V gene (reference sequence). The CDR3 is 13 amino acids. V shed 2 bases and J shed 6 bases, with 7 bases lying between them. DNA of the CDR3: TGTGCCAGCAGCTTAAGTACAGATGAAAAACTGTTTTTT. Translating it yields CASSLSTDEKLFF.

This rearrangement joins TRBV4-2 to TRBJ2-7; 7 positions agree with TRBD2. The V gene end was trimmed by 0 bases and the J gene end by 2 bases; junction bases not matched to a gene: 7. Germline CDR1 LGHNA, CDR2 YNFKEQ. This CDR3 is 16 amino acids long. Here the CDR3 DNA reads TGTGCCAGCAGCCAAGAAGACGGCGGGGGTACCTACGAGCAGTACTTC. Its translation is CASSQEDGGGTYEQYF.

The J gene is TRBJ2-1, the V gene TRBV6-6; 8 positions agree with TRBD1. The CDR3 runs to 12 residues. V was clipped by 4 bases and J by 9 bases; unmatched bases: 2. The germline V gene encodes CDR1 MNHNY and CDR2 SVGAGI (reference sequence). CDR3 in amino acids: CASSSTGGEQFF. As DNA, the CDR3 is TGTGCCAGCAGTTCCACAGGGGGTGAGCAGTTCTTC.

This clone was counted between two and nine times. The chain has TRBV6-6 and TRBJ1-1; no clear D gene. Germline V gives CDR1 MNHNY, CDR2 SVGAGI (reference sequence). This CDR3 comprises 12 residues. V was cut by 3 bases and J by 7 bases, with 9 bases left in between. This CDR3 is CASSYELNEAFF. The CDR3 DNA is TGTGCCAGCAGTTATGAGTTAAATGAAGCTTTCTTT.

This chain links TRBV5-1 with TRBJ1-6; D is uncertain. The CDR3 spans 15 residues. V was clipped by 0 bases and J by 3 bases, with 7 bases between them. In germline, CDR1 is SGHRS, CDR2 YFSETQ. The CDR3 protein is CASSLGDFYNSPLHF. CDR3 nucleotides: TGCGCCAGCAGCTTGGGGGATTTCTATAATTCACCCCTCCACTTT.

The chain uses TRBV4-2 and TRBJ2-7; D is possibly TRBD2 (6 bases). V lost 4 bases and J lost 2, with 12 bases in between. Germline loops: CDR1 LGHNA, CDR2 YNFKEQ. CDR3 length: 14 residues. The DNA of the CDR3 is TGTGCCAGCAGCCCCTACCCTAGCGCCTACGAGCAGTACTTC. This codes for CASSPYPSAYEQYF.

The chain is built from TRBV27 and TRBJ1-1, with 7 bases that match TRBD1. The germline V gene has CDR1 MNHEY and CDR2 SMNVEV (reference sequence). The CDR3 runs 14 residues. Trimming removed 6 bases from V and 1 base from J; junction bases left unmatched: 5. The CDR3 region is CASSPWDRNTEAFF. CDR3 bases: TGTGCCAGCAGCCCATGGGACAGGAACACTGAAGCTTTCTTT.

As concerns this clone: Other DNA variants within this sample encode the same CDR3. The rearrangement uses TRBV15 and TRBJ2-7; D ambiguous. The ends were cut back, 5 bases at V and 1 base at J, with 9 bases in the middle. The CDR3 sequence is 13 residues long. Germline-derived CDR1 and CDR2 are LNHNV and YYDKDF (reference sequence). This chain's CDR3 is CATSPGSSYEQYF. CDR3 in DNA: TGTGCCACCAGCCCCGGGTCTTCCTACGAGCAGTACTTC.

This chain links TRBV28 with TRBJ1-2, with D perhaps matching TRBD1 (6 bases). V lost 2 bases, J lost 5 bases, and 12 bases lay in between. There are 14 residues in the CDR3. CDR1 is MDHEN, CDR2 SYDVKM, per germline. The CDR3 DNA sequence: TGTGCCAGCAGTTTAACAGGGACAACTTATGGCTACACCTTC. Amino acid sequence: CASSLTGTTYGYTF.

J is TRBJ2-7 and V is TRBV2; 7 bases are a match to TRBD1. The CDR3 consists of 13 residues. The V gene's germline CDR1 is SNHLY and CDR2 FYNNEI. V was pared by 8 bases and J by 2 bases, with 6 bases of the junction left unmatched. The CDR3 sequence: CASFTGAAYEQYF. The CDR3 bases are TGTGCCAGCTTCACAGGGGCCGCCTACGAGCAGTACTTC.

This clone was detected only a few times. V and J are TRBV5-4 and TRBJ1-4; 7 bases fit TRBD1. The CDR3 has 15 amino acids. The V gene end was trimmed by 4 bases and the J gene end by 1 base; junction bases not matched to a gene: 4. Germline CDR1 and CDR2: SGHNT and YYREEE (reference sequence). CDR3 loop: CASSDNRGTNEKLFF. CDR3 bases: TGTGCCAGCAGCGACAACAGGGGAACTAATGAAAAACTGTTTTTT.

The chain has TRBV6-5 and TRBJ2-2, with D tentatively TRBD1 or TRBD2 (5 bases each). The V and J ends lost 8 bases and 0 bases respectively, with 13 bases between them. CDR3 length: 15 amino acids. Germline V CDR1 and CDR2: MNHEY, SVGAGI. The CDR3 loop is CASLPGSSNTGELFF. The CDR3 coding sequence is TGTGCCAGCCTTCCAGGGAGCTCGAACACCGGGGAGCTGTTTTTT.

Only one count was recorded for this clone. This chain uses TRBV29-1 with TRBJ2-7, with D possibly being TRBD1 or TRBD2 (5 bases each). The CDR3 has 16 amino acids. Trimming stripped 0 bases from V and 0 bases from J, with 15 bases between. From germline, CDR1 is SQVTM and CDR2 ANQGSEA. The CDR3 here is CSVEDWGGGGSYEQYF. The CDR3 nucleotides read TGCAGCGTTGAAGATTGGGGCGGTGGAGGCTCCTACGAGCAGTACTTC.

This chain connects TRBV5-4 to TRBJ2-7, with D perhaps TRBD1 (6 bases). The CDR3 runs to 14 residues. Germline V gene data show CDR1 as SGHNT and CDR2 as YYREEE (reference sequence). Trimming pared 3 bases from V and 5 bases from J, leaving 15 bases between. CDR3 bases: TGTGCCAGCAGCTCTACAGGGTTCCTACACGAGCAGTACTTC. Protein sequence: CASSSTGFLHEQYF.

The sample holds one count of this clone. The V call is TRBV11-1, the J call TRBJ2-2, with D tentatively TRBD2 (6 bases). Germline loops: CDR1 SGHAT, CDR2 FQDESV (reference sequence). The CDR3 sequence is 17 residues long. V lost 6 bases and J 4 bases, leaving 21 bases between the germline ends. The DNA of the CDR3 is TGTGCCAGCAGTTTCCCCCGGGAGAGGGAAGGCACCGGGGAGCTGTTTTTT. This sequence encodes CASSFPREREGTGELFF.